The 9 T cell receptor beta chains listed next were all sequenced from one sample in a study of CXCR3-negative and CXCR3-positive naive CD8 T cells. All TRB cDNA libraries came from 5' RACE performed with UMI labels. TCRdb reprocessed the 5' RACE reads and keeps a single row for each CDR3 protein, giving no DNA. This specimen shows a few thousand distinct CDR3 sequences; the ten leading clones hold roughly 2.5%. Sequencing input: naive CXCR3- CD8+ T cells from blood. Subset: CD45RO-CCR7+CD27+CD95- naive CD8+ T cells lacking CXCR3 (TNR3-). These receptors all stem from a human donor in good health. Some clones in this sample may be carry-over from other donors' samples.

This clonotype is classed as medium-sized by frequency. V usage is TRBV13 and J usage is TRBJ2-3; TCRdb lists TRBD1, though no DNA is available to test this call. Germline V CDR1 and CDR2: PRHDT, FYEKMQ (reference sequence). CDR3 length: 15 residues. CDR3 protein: CASSDMGWGTDTQYF.

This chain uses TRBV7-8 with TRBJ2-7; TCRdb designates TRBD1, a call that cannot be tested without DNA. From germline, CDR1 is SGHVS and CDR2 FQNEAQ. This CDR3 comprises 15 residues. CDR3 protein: CASSPGRGPIDEQYF.

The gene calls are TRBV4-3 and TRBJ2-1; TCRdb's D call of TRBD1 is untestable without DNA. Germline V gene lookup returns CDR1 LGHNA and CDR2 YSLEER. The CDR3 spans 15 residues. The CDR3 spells CASSFTAGTRNEQFF.

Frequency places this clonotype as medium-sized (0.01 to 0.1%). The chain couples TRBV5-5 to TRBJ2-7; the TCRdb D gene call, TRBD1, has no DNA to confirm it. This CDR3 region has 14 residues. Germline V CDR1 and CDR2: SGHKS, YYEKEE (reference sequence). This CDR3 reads CASSRRDSPYEQYF.

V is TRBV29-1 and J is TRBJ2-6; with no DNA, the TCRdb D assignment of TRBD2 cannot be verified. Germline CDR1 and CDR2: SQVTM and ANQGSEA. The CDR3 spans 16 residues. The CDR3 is CSALNRAFSGANVLTF.

This CDR3 is CASGRGAYNEQFF. The chain combines TRBV5-1 with TRBJ2-1; TCRdb calls TRBD1, which cannot be checked without DNA. CDR3 length: 13 residues. Germline CDR1 reads SGHRS; CDR2 reads YFSETQ. Full variable domain (rest looked up from reference TRBV5-1 and TRBJ2-1): KAGVTQTPRYLIKTRGQQVTLSCSPISGHRSVSWYQQTPGQGLQFLFEYFSETQRNKGNFPGRFSGRQFSNSRSEMNVSTLELGDSALYLCASGRGAYNEQFFGPGTRLTVL.

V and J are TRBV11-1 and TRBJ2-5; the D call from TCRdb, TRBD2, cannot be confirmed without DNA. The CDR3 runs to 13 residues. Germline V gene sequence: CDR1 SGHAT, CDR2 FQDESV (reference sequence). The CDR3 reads CASSLQAEETQYF.

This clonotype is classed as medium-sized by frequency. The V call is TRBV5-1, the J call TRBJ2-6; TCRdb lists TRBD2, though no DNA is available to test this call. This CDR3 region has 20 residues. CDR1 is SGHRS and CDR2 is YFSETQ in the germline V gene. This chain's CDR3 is CASRRSWQGVGESGANVLTF.

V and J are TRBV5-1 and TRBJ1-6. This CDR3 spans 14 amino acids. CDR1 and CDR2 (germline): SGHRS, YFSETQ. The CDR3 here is CASSQDGGGSPLHF.